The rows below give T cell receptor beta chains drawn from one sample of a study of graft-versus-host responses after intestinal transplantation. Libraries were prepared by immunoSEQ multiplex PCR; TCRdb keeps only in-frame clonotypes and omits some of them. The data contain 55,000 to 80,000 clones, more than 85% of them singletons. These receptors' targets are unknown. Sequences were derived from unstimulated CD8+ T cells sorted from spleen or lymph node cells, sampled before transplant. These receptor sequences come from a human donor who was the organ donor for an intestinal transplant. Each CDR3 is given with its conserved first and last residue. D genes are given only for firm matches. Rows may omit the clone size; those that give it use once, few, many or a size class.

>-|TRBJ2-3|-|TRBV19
CASSIARRGADTQYF
TGTGCCAGTAGTATTGCGAGGAGAGGCGCAGATACGCAGTATTTT
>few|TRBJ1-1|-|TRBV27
CASRELQGATEAFF
TGTGCCAGCAGGGAGCTACAGGGCGCAACTGAAGCTTTCTTT
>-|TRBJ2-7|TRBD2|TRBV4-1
CASSQEGREGLGWNEQYF
TGCGCCAGCAGCCAAGAAGGGCGGGAGGGCCTAGGTTGGAACGAGCAGTACTTC
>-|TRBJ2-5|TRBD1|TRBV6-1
CASSDPGTGRRGQETQYF
TGTGCCAGCAGTGATCCCGGGACAGGGCGGAGGGGGCAAGAGACCCAGTACTTC
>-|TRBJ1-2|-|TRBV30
CAWNTLRVYGYTF
TGTGCCTGGAATACCCTCCGGGTCTATGGCTACACCTTC
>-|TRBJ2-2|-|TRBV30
CAWSGGLGDTGELFF
TGTGCCTGGAGCGGGGGGCTAGGGGACACCGGGGAGCTGTTTTTT
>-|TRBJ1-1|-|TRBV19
CASMASGEAFF
TGTGCCAGTATGGCCTCAGGGGAAGCTTTCTTT
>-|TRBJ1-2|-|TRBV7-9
CASSLAGAENYGYTF
TGTGCCAGCAGCTTAGCTGGAGCAGAAAACTATGGCTACACCTTC
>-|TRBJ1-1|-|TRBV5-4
CASSPSRGTEAFF
TGTGCCAGCAGCCCAAGTCGGGGCACTGAAGCTTTCTTT
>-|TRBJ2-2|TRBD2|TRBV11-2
CASSLRTSGSNTGELFF
TGTGCCAGCAGCTTAAGGACTAGCGGGAGTAACACCGGGGAGCTGTTTTTT
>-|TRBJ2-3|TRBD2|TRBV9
CASTGGGSTDTQYF
TGTGCCAGCACTGGGGGAGGGAGCACAGATACGCAGTATTTT
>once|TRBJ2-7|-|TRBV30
CAWSPPRGRPSYEQYF
TGTGCCTGGAGTCCCCCCAGGGGCAGACCTTCCTACGAGCAGTACTTC
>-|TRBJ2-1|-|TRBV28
CASSLIQVYNEQFF
TGTGCCAGCAGTTTAATCCAGGTCTACAATGAGCAGTTCTTC
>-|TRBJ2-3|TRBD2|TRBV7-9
CASSLVAGIADTQYF
TGTGCCAGCAGCTTAGTAGCGGGAATTGCAGATACGCAGTATTTT
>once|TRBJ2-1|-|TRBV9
CASSVSGGGPYNEQFF
TGTGCCAGCAGCGTATCTGGAGGGGGCCCTTACAATGAGCAGTTCTTC
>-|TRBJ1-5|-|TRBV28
CASSLPGGQPQHF
TGTGCCAGCAGCCTACCAGGAGGCCAGCCCCAGCATTTT
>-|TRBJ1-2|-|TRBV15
CATPGVFGYTF
TGTGCCACCCCCGGTGTGTTTGGCTACACCTTC
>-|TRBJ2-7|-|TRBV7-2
CASSLVGFYSHEQYF
TGTGCCAGCAGCTTAGTAGGTTTTTACAGCCACGAGCAGTACTTC
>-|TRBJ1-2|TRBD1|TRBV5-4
CASSLGDREDGYTF
TGTGCCAGCAGCCTCGGGGACAGGGAGGATGGCTACACCTTC
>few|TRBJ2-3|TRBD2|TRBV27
CASSLWPSGLAGAEDTQYF
TGTGCCAGCAGTTTATGGCCCTCGGGACTAGCGGGAGCTGAAGATACGCAGTATTTT
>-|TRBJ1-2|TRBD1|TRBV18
CASSPHSGQGARYGYTF
TGTGCCAGCTCACCCCATTCCGGACAGGGGGCTCGGTATGGCTACACCTTC
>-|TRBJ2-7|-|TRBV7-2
CASSFDRGGYEQYF
TGTGCCAGCAGCTTCGACAGGGGAGGGTACGAGCAGTACTTC
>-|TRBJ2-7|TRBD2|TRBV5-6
CASSFDSGRSDEQYF
TGTGCCAGCAGCTTCGATAGCGGGAGGAGCGACGAGCAGTACTTC
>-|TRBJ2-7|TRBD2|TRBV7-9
CASGTSGLVEQYF
TGTGCCAGCGGGACTAGCGGGCTTGTCGAGCAGTACTTC
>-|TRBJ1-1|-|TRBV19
CASSMRENTEAFF
TGTGCCAGTAGTATGAGGGAGAACACTGAAGCTTTCTTT
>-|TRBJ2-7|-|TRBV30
CAWRGGASYEQYF
TGTGCCTGGAGGGGCGGGGCGTCCTACGAGCAGTACTTC
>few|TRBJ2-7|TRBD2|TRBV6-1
CASSPTSGASYEQYF
TGTGCCAGCAGCCCGACTAGCGGAGCCTCCTACGAGCAGTACTTC
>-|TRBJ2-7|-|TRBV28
CASSFPGDNYEQYF
TGTGCCAGCAGTTTCCCAGGGGACAACTACGAGCAGTACTTC
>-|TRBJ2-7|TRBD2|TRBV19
CASSMGLAGHYEQYF
TGTGCCAGTAGTATGGGACTAGCGGGACACTACGAGCAGTACTTC
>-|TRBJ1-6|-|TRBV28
CASSFRGNSPLHF
TGTGCCAGCAGTTTTCGGGGGAATTCACCCCTCCACTTT
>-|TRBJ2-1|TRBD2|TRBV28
CASSAIVRTSSYNEQFF
TGTGCCAGCAGCGCAATAGTACGGACTAGCTCCTACAATGAGCAGTTCTTC
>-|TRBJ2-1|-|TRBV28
CASSFIAAAYNEQFF
TGTGCCAGCAGTTTCATAGCGGCAGCCTACAATGAGCAGTTCTTC
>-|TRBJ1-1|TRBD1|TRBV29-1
CSSAGGLGNTEAFF
TGCAGCTCGGCAGGGGGGCTTGGAAACACTGAAGCTTTCTTT
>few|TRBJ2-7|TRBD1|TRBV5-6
CASSPGQGYYEQYF
TGTGCCAGCAGCCCGGGACAGGGATACTACGAGCAGTACTTC
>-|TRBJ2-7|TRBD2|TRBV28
CASSSPREGVYEQYF
TGTGCCAGCAGTTCCCCCCGGGAGGGGGTTTACGAGCAGTACTTC
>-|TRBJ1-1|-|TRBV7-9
CASSSRQPHMTDMNTEAFF
TGTGCCAGCAGCTCCAGACAGCCCCATATGACTGATATGAACACTGAAGCTTTCTTT
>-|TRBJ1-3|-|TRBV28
CASSVGGTGNTIYF
TGTGCCAGCAGTGTCGGGGGTACAGGAAACACCATATATTTT
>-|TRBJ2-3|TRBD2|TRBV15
CATSRDDGGRGAADTQYF
TGTGCCACCAGCAGAGATGACGGCGGGAGGGGGGCCGCAGATACGCAGTATTTT
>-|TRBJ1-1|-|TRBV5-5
CASSWGLNTEAFF
TGTGCCAGCAGTTGGGGCTTGAACACTGAAGCTTTCTTT
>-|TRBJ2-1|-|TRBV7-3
CASSLNGGGLYNEQFF
TGTGCCAGCAGCTTAAACGGCGGCGGCCTTTACAATGAGCAGTTCTTC
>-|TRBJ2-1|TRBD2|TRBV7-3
CASSLRPSGGSEDEQFF
TGTGCCAGCAGCTTAAGGCCCTCGGGCGGGAGTGAGGATGAGCAGTTCTTC
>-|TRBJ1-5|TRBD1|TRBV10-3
CAISETRTGANQPQHF
TGTGCCATCAGTGAGACAAGGACAGGGGCCAATCAGCCCCAGCATTTT
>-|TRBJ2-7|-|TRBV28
CASSLYFAYEQYF
TGTGCCAGCAGTTTATATTTCGCCTACGAGCAGTACTTC
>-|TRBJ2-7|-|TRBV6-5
CASSYEGGTYEQYF
TGTGCCAGCAGTTATGAGGGAGGTACCTACGAGCAGTACTTC
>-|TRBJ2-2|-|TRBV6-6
CASTGTGELFF
TGTGCCAGCACCGGCACCGGGGAGCTGTTTTTT
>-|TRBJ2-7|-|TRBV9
CASSVEWGQSYEQYF
TGTGCCAGCAGCGTAGAGTGGGGACAATCCTACGAGCAGTACTTC